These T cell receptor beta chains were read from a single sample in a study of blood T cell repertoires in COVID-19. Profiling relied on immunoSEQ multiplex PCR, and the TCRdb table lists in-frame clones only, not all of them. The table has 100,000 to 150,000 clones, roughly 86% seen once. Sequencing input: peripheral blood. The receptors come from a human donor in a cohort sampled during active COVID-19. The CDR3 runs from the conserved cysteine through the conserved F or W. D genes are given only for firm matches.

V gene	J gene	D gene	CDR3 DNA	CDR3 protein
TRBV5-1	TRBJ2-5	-	TGCGCCAGCAGCTTGTTAATAAGCGGCCTCCAAGAGACCCAGTACTTC	CASSLLISGLQETQYF
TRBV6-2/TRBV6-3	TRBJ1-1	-	TGTGCCAGCAGTTCAACCGGGGGGAACACTGAAGCTTTCTTT	CASSSTGGNTEAFF
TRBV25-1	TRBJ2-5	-	TGTGCCAGCAGTGAATATGGGACATCATGGGAGACCCAGTACTTC	CASSEYGTSWETQYF
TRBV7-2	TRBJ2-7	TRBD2	TGTGCCAGCAGCCTAGCGGGAGGGTCCTCCTACGAGCAGTACTTC	CASSLAGGSSYEQYF
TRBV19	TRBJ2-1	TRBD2	TGTGCCAGTAGTTTGCGGGAGGGCCGCAATGAGCAGTTCTTC	CASSLREGRNEQFF
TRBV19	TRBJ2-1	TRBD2	TGTGCCAGTAGACTAGCGGGAGGGCCCGATGAGCAGTTCTTC	CASRLAGGPDEQFF
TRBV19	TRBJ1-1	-	TGTGCCAGTAGTATAGATCGGGGGACGGTGAACACTGAAGCTTTCTTT	CASSIDRGTVNTEAFF
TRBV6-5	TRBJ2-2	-	TGTGCCAGCAGGGTGGCGGTCACCGGGGAGCTGTTTTTT	CASRVAVTGELFF
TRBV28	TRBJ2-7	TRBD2	TGTGCCAGCAGTTTTTTACTGCTTGCGGGCGGGAGGGGCTCCTACGAGCAGTACTTC	CASSFLLLAGGRGSYEQYF
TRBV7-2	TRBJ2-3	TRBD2	TGTGCCAGCAGCCGGGACGGGAGGACAGATACGCAGTATTTT	CASSRDGRTDTQYF
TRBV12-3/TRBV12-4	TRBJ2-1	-	TGTGCCAGCAGTTTTATGAGGGCCAATGAGCAGTTCTTC	CASSFMRANEQFF
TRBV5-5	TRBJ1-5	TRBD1	TGTGCCAGCAGCGTACAGGGGGGGAGCAATCAGCCCCAGCATTTT	CASSVQGGSNQPQHF
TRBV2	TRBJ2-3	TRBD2	TGTGCCAGCAGTGTGGGGACTAGTGATGCAGATACGCAGTATTTT	CASSVGTSDADTQYF
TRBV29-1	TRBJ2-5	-	TGCAGCGTTGATGGACACGCAATGGTCAAGACCCAGTACTTC	CSVDGHAMVKTQYF
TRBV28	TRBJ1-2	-	TGTGCCAGCAGTGAGGGAGGGGGACCCAACTATGGCTACACCTTC	CASSEGGGPNYGYTF
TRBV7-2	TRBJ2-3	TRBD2	TGTGCCAGCAGCTTCAGGACTAGCGGCACAGATACGCAGTATTTT	CASSFRTSGTDTQYF
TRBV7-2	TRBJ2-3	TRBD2	TGTGCCAGCAGTCTGACTAGCGGACCTAGCACAGATACGCAGTATTTT	CASSLTSGPSTDTQYF
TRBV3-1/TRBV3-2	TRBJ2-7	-	TGTGCCAGCAGCTTCCGAGGGTCGGAGCAGTACTTC	CASSFRGSEQYF
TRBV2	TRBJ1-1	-	TGTGCCAGCAGTGAAAGACAGGCCCTGAACACTGAAGCTTTCTTT	CASSERQALNTEAFF
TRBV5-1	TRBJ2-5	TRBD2	TGCGCCAGCAGCTTGAGTCTAGGCGGGAGACAAGAGACCCAGTACTTC	CASSLSLGGRQETQYF
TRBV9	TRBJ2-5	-	TGTGCCAGCAGCACAGGCAGCGAAGAGACCCAGTACTTC	CASSTGSEETQYF
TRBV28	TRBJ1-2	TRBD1	TGTGCCAGCAGTTTGAGTGGACAGGGGTTTTATGGCTACACCTTC	CASSLSGQGFYGYTF
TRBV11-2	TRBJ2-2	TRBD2	TGTGCCAGCAGCTTAGAACTAGCGGGAGGGCGGACCGGGGAGCTGTTTTTT	CASSLELAGGRTGELFF
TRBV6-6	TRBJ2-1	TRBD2	TGTGCCAGCAGTTACTCTTTTTCTAGCGTGGGGGGGGAGCAGTTCTTC	CASSYSFSSVGGEQFF